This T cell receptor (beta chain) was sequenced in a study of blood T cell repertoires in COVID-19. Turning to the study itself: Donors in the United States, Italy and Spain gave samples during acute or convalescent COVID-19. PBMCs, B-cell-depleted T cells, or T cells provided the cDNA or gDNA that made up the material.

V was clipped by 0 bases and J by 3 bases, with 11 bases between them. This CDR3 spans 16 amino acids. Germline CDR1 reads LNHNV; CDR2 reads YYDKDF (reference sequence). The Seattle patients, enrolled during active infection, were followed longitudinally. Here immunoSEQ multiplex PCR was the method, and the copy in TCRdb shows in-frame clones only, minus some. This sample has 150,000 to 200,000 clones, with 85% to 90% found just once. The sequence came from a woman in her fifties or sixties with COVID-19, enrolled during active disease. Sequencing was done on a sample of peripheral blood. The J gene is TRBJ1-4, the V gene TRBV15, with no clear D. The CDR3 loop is CATSRDVGRANEKLFF. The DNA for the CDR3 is TGTGCCACCAGCAGAGATGTGGGGAGAGCTAATGAAAAACTGTTTTTT.